Presented here are 19 T cell receptor beta chains from one specimen sequenced in a study of naive and memory T cell subsets. Both TRBC1 and TRBC2 were covered by a beta constant-region primer of two equimolar oligonucleotides. MiXCR, run by TCRdb on the UMI-ligation and nested PCR reads, gives a single entry per CDR3 protein. Of around 160,000 distinct CDR3 sequences detected, about a sixth appear once; the ten largest clones hold about 0.14%. Material: naive CD4+ T cells from blood. These receptors were obtained from a human donor in good health.

The J gene is TRBJ2-5, the V gene TRBV12-3 or TRBV12-4; D remains ambiguous. With 5 bases removed from V and 2 bases from J, the gap between germline ends came to 12 bases. This CDR3 has 14 residues. CDR3 loop: CASSMDGYQETQYF. DNA of the CDR3: TGTGCCAGCAGTATGGACGGATATCAAGAGACCCAGTACTTC.

This clonotype was observed a few times. This rearrangement joins TRBV7-2 to TRBJ2-1; TRBD1 agrees at 9 bases. CDR3 length: 14 amino acids. CDR1 SGHTA and CDR2 FQGNSA come from the germline V gene. With 5 bases clipped from V and 8 bases from J, the junction kept 7 bases outside the gene matches. CDR3 region: CASSLDRGLDEQFF. Here the CDR3 DNA reads TGTGCCAGCAGCCTGGACAGGGGTTTGGATGAGCAGTTCTTC.

This clonotype turned up a few times. This chain uses TRBV15 with TRBJ2-1; 9 positions agree with TRBD2. Unmatched junction bases numbered 15, after V lost 1 base and J lost 5 bases. This CDR3 contains 19 residues. Germline V CDR1 and CDR2: LNHNV, YYDKDF (reference sequence). The chain's CDR3 is CATSRGGLAHLYTNNEQFF. The CDR3 nucleotides read TGTGCCACCAGCAGAGGGGGACTAGCTCACCTATACACAAACAATGAGCAGTTCTTC.

The rearrangement uses TRBV5-5 and TRBJ2-7; 7 nucleotides line up with TRBD1. Germline CDR1 SGHKS, CDR2 YYEKEE (reference sequence). J gave up 6 bases and V 4 bases, and 7 bases lay outside the gene matches. CDR3 length: 13 amino acids. The CDR3 coding sequence is TGTGCCAGCAGCCCCGACAGGGTTGGCGAGCAGTACTTC. This gives the protein CASSPDRVGEQYF.

The genes are TRBV6-6 and TRBJ1-5; the D gene is possibly TRBD1 (5 bases). This CDR3 has 14 amino acids. V dropped 5 bases and J dropped 1 base, with 9 bases sitting between them. Germline values: CDR1 MNHNY, CDR2 SVGAGI (reference sequence). CDR3 loop: CASSLGASNQPQHF. The CDR3 DNA sequence: TGTGCCAGCAGTCTAGGGGCGAGCAATCAGCCCCAGCATTTT.

The chain couples TRBV10-3 to TRBJ2-2, with D perhaps assigned TRBD1 or TRBD2 (5 bases each). Trimming took 5 bases from V and 2 from J, leaving 9 bases between them. Germline V gene sequence: CDR1 ENHRY, CDR2 SYGVKD. The CDR3 runs to 14 residues. The CDR3 nucleotides read TGTGCCATCAGTCGGGACGTCAACACCGGGGAGCTGTTTTTT. Translating it yields CAISRDVNTGELFF.

In this sample, this clonotype turned up many times. The V and J genes are TRBV6-6 and TRBJ1-6; 8 bases map to TRBD1. Germline V CDR1 and CDR2: MNHNY, SVGAGI (reference sequence). J lost 6 bases, V lost 5 bases, and 6 bases had no gene match. The CDR3 consists of 15 residues. CDR3 loop: CASSTQTGGNSPLHF. CDR3 nucleotides: TGTGCCAGCAGTACCCAAACAGGGGGTAATTCACCCCTCCACTTT.

This clonotype was counted only a few times. The chain recombines TRBV4-1 with TRBJ2-7, with 7 bases that match TRBD2. This CDR3 has 14 residues. The germline V gene has CDR1 MGHRA and CDR2 YSYEKL. J gave up 2 bases and V 3 bases, and 4 bases lay outside the gene matches. Here the CDR3 reads CASSQGTTAYEQYF. The CDR3 region has the DNA TGCGCCAGCAGCCAGGGGACTACCGCCTACGAGCAGTACTTC.

The sample holds a few counts of this clonotype. The chain has TRBV12-5 and TRBJ2-4; TRBD2 matches at 9 bases. V was pared by 4 bases and J by 2 bases, with 6 bases of the junction left unmatched. CDR3 length: 16 residues. Germline CDR1 LGHNT, CDR2 FRNRAP. The DNA of the CDR3 is TGTGCTAGTGGTTCGGTAGCGGGAGTAACCAAAAACATTCAGTACTTC. Protein: CASGSVAGVTKNIQYF.

This sequence joins TRBV29-1 and TRBJ1-2; possibly TRBD1 for D (6 bases). The CDR3 runs to 13 residues. Germline-derived CDR1 and CDR2 are SQVTM and ANQGSEA. Trimming shortened V by 7 bases and J by 10 bases, and 22 bases separated the two germline ends. The CDR3 reads CSGTYGQTVDYTF. CDR3 nucleotides: TGCAGCGGTACATATGGACAGACTGTCGACTACACCTTC.

This clonotype has more than one count but fewer than ten. This chain links TRBV12-3 or TRBV12-4 with TRBJ2-2; 7 bases are a match to TRBD2. V was pared by 4 bases and J by 2 bases, with 7 bases of the junction left unmatched. The CDR3 consists of 16 residues. The CDR3 coding sequence is TGTGCCAGCAGTTCTCCTAGCGGAGGAAACACCGGGGAGCTGTTTTTT. This encodes CASSSPSGGNTGELFF.

The chain links TRBV20-1 to TRBJ2-7; D not certain. CDR1 is DFQATT, CDR2 SNEGSKA, per germline (reference sequence). Trimming removed 0 bases from V and 5 bases from J, with 8 bases in between. The CDR3 contains 12 residues. CDR3 sequence: CSARDGSNEQYF. The CDR3 region has the DNA TGCAGTGCTAGAGATGGCTCTAACGAGCAGTACTTC.

Here the CDR3 DNA reads TGCAGTGCTAGTGCCCTTACTCCCTATAATTCACCCCTCCACTTT. Its translation: CSASALTPYNSPLHF. The chain uses TRBV20-1 and TRBJ1-6; no clear D gene. The V end was cut by 3 bases, the J end by 2 bases, with 11 bases between. The CDR3 is 15 amino acids. The germline V gene encodes CDR1 DFQATT and CDR2 SNEGSKA (reference sequence).

This clonotype occurred a few times. V gene TRBV6-2 or TRBV6-3 combines with J gene TRBJ2-1; 7 bases line up with TRBD2. V lost 0 bases and J lost 2; bases outside the gene matches: 1. CDR3 length equals 15 residues. The V gene's germline CDR1 is MNHEY and CDR2 SVGEGT. CDR3 coding DNA: TGTGCCAGCAGTTACTCACTAGCGCCCTACAATGAGCAGTTCTTC. As protein: CASSYSLAPYNEQFF.

The V and J genes are TRBV7-9 and TRBJ2-7; TRBD2 matches 7 bases. Germline V gene data show CDR1 as SEHNR and CDR2 as FQNEAQ (reference sequence). This CDR3 spans 15 amino acids. V gave up 1 base and J gave up 6 bases; unmatched junction bases: 9. CDR3 sequence: CASSLGTGLPPEQYF. CDR3 DNA sequence: TGTGCCAGCAGCTTAGGTACGGGACTACCTCCCGAGCAGTACTTC.

A few counts support this clonotype. The gene calls are TRBV12-3 or TRBV12-4 and TRBJ2-7; no firm D call. There are 15 residues in the CDR3. V lost 7 bases, J lost 3 bases, and 19 bases lay in between. The CDR3 reads CASTESALGNYEQYF. The CDR3 region has the DNA TGTGCCAGCACCGAATCGGCCCTAGGCAACTACGAGCAGTACTTC.

As regards this clonotype: This may arise from a read error, as a much more abundant clone is one base away. The rearrangement joins TRBV29-1 to TRBJ2-6; no definite D call. Germline V gene sequence: CDR1 SQVTM, CDR2 ANQGSEA. The CDR3 runs 14 residues. CDR3 sequence: CNVEGSPGANVLTF. The CDR3 DNA reads TGCAACGTTGAAGGCAGCCCTGGGGCCAACGTCCTGACTTTC.

The CDR3 DNA reads as TGTGCCACCAGCAGAGATGAGGGGAACACTGAAGCTTTCTTT. Translation gives CATSRDEGNTEAFF. This chain links TRBV15 with TRBJ1-1; D call uncertain. This CDR3 region has 14 residues. V lost 0 bases and J lost 1, with 6 bases in between. The V gene's germline CDR1 is LNHNV and CDR2 YYDKDF (reference sequence). The complete variable domain, with remaining parts taken from reference TRBV15 and TRBJ1-1, reads DAMVIQNPRYQVTQFGKPVTLSCSQTLNHNVMYWYQQKSSQAPKLLFHYYDKDFNNEADTPDNFQSRRPNTSFCFLDIRSPGLGDTAMYLCATSRDEGNTEAFFGQGTRLTVV.

The rearrangement joins TRBV20-1 to TRBJ2-7; 8 bases fit TRBD2. V lost 5 bases to trimming and J lost 3 bases; unmatched junction nucleotides: 9. The CDR3 is 14 residues long. Germline V gene sequence: CDR1 DFQATT, CDR2 SNEGSKA (reference sequence). The CDR3 loop reads CSAPPAGDSYEQYF. The CDR3, as DNA: TGCAGTGCTCCCCCAGCGGGAGATAGCTACGAGCAGTACTTC.